Following are 11 T cell receptor beta chains from one sample sequenced in a study of blood T cell repertoires in COVID-19 (dated by TCRdb to the early 2020s). The library was obtained by the immunoSEQ multiplex PCR assay. What TCRdb holds here is the immuneACCESS table cut down to in-frame rearrangements. Part of the clones is not present; checked against another copy, under half of the missing clones reflect an unresolved V gene, and the others are unexplained. Counted in this sample were about 220,000 clones; about 79% of them appeared once. The top ten constitute approximately 1.3% of the sample. The sample was PBMCs or T cells enriched from blood (not recorded which). Every receptor here comes from a woman in her thirties or forties with acute COVID-19.

This chain connects TRBV29-1 to TRBJ2-5; 8 nucleotides align to TRBD1. CDR1 SQVTM and CDR2 ANQGSEA come from the germline V gene. Trimming took 6 bases from V and 5 from J; bases not matched to a gene: 11. The CDR3 loop spans 14 amino acids. CDR3 DNA sequence: TGCAGCGTAGATGACAGGGGAGGTCGGGAGACCCAGTACTTC. Its translation is CSVDDRGGRETQYF.

The chain combines TRBV5-4 with TRBJ2-3; 7 bases map to TRBD1. Germline V gene lookup returns CDR1 SGHNT and CDR2 YYREEE (reference sequence). The CDR3 runs 14 residues. Trimming removed 2 bases from V and 3 bases from J; junction bases left unmatched: 3. DNA for the CDR3: TGTGCCAGCAGCTTCTGGGACAGAACAGATACGCAGTATTTT. This translates into CASSFWDRTDTQYF.

The chain joins TRBV27 to TRBJ2-3; no clear D gene. The CDR3 totals 15 residues. Per germline, CDR1 MNHEY and CDR2 SMNVEV (reference sequence). Trimming pared 3 bases from V and 0 bases from J, leaving 10 bases between. CDR3: CASSLQTPSTDTQYF. The CDR3 bases are TGTGCCAGCAGTTTGCAGACACCTAGCACAGATACGCAGTATTTT.

The chain is built from TRBV28 and TRBJ2-1; D perhaps matches TRBD2 (7 bases). V was cut by 6 bases and J by 8 bases, with 17 bases left in between. The CDR3 length is 14 residues. Per the germline V gene, CDR1 is MDHEN and CDR2 is SYDVKM. The CDR3 is CASRQGGSIDEQFF. CDR3 nucleotide sequence: TGTGCCAGCAGACAGGGCGGGAGCATCGATGAGCAGTTCTTC.

J is TRBJ2-2 and V is TRBV27; maybe TRBD1 (6 bases). In germline, CDR1 is MNHEY, CDR2 SMNVEV (reference sequence). V was shortened by 5 bases and J by 12 bases, with 16 bases between the two germline ends. The length of the CDR3 is 13 residues. The CDR3: CASSLRGHTKLFF. The CDR3 nucleotides are TGTGCCAGCAGTCTAAGGGGACATACGAAGCTGTTTTTT.

This sequence joins TRBV20-1 and TRBJ2-7; D is possibly TRBD1 (7 bases). This CDR3 spans 20 amino acids. Germline CDR1 reads DFQATT; CDR2 reads SNEGSKA (reference sequence). Trimming took 6 bases from V and 0 from J, leaving 33 bases between them. In nucleotides, the CDR3 is TGCAGTGCGAGTTTACCCCGGGACAGAAGTTGGGGAGGCAGCTCCTACGAGCAGTACTTC. Protein product: CSASLPRDRSWGGSSYEQYF.

The V and J genes are TRBV9 and TRBJ2-2; D call uncertain. Between the trimmed V and J ends, which lost 0 bases and 1 base, there was a span of 4 bases. This CDR3 contains 14 residues. Per the germline V gene, CDR1 is SGDLS and CDR2 is YYNGEE. The CDR3: CASSVVGNTGELFF. DNA for the CDR3: TGTGCCAGCAGCGTAGTCGGGAACACCGGGGAGCTGTTTTTT.

The table lists this clone with a count of one. The chain joins TRBV6-2 or TRBV6-3 to TRBJ1-2; 8 bases fit TRBD1. CDR1 is MNHEY, CDR2 SVGEGT, per germline. The CDR3 is 15 amino acids. The J segment lost 8 bases and the V segment lost 6 bases, leaving 14 bases of the junction unmatched. The CDR3 loop is CASSKPAQGAGGYTF. CDR3 DNA sequence: TGTGCCAGCAGCAAACCAGCCCAGGGGGCAGGAGGCTACACCTTC.

The chain has TRBV5-6 and TRBJ2-3; 8 bases align to TRBD2. The CDR3 is 16 residues long. The J segment lost 2 bases and the V segment lost 6 bases, leaving 11 bases of the junction unmatched. Per germline, CDR1 SGHDT and CDR2 YYEEEE. CDR3 nucleotide sequence: TGTGCCAGCACAAAGGTGGGCGGGAGGACCACAGATACGCAGTATTTT. Amino acid sequence: CASTKVGGRTTDTQYF.

The chain combines TRBV6-4 with TRBJ2-2; 7 nucleotides agree with TRBD2. This CDR3 has 14 residues. Germline V gene lookup returns CDR1 MRHNA and CDR2 SNTAGT. The V gene end was trimmed by 1 base and the J gene end by 4 bases; junction bases not matched to a gene: 0. Here the CDR3 DNA reads TGTGCCAGCAGTGACTGGGGGGGCACCGGGGAGCTGTTTTTT. It codes for CASSDWGGTGELFF.

The rearrangement uses TRBV28 and TRBJ1-1, with 8 bases identical to TRBD1. Trimming took 1 base from V and 4 from J; bases not matched to a gene: 5. This CDR3 contains 15 residues. Germline CDR1 and CDR2: MDHEN and SYDVKM. CDR3 region: CASSLLDREGTEAFF. The CDR3 DNA reads TGTGCCAGCAGTTTATTGGACAGGGAGGGCACTGAAGCTTTCTTT.